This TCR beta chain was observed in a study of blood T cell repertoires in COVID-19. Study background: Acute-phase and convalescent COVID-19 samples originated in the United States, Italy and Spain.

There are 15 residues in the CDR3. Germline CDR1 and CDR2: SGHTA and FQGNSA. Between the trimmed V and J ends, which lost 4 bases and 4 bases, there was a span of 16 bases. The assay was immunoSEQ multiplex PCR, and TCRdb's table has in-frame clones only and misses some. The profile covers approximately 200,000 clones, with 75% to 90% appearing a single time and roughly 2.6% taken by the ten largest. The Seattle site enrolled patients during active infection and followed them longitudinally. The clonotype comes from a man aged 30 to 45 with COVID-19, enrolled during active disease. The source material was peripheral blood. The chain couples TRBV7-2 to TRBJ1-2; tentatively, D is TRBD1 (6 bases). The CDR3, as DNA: TGTGCCAGCAGCTCCAGGGGCGAGAGGGGCTATGGCTACACCTTC. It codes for CASSSRGERGYGYTF. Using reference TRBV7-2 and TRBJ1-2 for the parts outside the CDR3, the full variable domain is GAGVSQSPSNKVTEKGKDVELRCDPISGHTALYWYRQSLGQGLEFLIYFQGNSAPDKSGLPSDRFSAERTGGSVSTLTIQRTQQEDSAVYLCASSSRGERGYGYTFGSGTRLTVV.